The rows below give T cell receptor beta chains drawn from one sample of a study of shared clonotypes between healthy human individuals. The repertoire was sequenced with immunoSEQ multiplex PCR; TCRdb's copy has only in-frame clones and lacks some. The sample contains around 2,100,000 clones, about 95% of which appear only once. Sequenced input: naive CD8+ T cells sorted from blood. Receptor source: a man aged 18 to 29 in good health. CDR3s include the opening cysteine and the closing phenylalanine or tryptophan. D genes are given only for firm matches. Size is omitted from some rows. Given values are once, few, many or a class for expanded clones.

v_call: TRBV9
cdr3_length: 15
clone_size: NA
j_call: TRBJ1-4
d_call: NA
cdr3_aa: CASTLSGSSNEKLFF
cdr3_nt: TGTGCCAGCACCTTATCAGGCTCCAGTAATGAAAAACTGTTTTTT

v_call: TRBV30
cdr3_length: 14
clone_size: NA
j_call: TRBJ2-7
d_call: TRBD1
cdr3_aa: CAWSAGTGFYEQYF
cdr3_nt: TGTGCCTGGAGCGCCGGGACAGGCTTCTACGAGCAGTACTTC

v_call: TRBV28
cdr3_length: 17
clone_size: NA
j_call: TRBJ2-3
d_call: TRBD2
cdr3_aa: CASSLSLLAGGRDTQYF
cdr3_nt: TGTGCCAGCAGTTTATCCCTTCTAGCGGGGGGGCGGGATACGCAGTATTTT

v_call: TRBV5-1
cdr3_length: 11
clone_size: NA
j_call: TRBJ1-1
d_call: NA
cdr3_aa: CASSSAAEAFF
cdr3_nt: TGCGCCAGCAGCTCCGCTGCTGAAGCTTTCTTT

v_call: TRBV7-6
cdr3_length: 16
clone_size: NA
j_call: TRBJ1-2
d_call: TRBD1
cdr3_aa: CASSPLMGQGQGGYTF
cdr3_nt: TGTGCCAGCAGCCCACTTATGGGACAGGGCCAGGGTGGCTACACCTTC

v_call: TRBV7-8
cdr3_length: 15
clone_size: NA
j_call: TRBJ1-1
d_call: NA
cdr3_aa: CASSPTGLRDTEAFF
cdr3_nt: TGTGCCAGCAGCCCTACGGGACTTCGGGACACTGAAGCTTTCTTT

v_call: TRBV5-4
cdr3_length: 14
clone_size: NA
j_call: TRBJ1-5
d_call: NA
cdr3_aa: CASSFWGENQPQHF
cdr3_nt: TGTGCCAGCAGCTTTTGGGGGGAGAATCAGCCCCAGCATTTT

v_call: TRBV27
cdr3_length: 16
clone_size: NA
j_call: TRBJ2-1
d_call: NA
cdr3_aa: CASSLSGGWSYNEQFF
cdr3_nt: TGTGCCAGCAGTTTATCGGGTGGCTGGAGCTACAATGAGCAGTTCTTC

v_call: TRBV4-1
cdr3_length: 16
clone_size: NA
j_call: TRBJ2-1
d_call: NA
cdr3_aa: CASSQLDGATYNEQFF
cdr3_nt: TGCGCCAGCAGCCAATTGGACGGGGCCACATACAATGAGCAGTTCTTC

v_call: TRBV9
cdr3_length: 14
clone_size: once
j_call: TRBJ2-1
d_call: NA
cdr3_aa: CASSRGSDYNEQFF
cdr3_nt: TGTGCCAGCAGCCGGGGGAGCGACTACAATGAGCAGTTCTTC

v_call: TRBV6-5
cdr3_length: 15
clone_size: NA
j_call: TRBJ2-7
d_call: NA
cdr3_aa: CASSYLTDGSYEQYF
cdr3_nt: TGTGCCAGCAGTTACCTGACAGACGGGTCCTACGAGCAGTACTTC

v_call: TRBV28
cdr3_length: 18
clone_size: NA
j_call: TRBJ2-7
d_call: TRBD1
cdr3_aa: CASSLTLKGQALTYEQYF
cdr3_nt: TGTGCCAGCAGTTTAACCCTAAAAGGACAGGCCTTAACCTACGAGCAGTACTTC

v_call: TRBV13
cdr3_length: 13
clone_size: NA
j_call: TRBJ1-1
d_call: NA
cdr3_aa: CASRRQVDTEAFF
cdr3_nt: TGTGCCAGCAGGAGACAGGTGGACACTGAAGCTTTCTTT

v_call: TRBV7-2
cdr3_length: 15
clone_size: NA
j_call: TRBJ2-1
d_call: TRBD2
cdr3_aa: CASSLSTSAYNEQFF
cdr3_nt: TGTGCCAGCAGCTTATCCACTAGCGCGTACAATGAGCAGTTCTTC

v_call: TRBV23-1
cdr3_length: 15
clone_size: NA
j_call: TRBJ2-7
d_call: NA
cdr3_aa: CASSHRVPNSYEQYF
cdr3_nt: TGCGCCAGCAGTCACCGAGTTCCTAACTCCTACGAGCAGTACTTC

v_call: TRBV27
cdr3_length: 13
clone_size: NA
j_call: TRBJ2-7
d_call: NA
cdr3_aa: CASSLSRFYEQYF
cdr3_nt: TGTGCCAGCAGTTTAAGTCGTTTCTACGAGCAGTACTTC

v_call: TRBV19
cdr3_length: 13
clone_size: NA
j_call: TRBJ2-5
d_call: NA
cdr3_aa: CASSILAEETQYF
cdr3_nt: TGTGCCAGTAGTATATTGGCTGAAGAGACCCAGTACTTC

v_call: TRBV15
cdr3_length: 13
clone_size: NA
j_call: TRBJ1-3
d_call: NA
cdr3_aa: CATSGDIGNTIYF
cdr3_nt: TGTGCCACCAGCGGGGACATTGGAAACACCATATATTTT

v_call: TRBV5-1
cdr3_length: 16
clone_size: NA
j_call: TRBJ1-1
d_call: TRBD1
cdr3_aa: CASSLEGTGMNTEAFF
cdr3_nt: TGCGCCAGCAGCCTCGAAGGGACAGGCATGAACACTGAAGCTTTCTTT

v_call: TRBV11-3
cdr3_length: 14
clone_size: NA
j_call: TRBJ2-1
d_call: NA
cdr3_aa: CASSTRGSTDEQFF
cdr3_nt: TGTGCCAGCAGCACTAGAGGGTCGACAGATGAGCAGTTCTTC

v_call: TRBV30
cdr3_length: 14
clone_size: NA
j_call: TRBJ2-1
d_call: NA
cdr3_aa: CAWSVGQGDNEQFF
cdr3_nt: TGTGCCTGGAGTGTTGGTCAGGGAGACAATGAGCAGTTCTTC

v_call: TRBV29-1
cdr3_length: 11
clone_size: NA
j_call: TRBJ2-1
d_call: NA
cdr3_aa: CSVVVDNEQFF
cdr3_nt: TGCAGCGTTGTAGTCGACAATGAGCAGTTCTTC

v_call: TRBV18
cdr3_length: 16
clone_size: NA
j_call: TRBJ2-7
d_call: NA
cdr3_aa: CASSPPSQTSSYEQYF
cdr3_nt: TGTGCCAGCTCACCACCTTCCCAGACATCCTCCTACGAGCAGTACTTC

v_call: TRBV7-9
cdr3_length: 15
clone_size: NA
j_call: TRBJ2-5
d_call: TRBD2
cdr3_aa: CASSLMAGEGETQYF
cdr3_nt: TGTGCCAGCAGCTTAATGGCGGGAGAGGGGGAGACCCAGTACTTC

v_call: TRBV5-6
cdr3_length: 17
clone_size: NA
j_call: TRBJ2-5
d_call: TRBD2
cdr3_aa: CASSLARAGDGEETQYF
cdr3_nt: TGTGCCAGCAGCTTGGCCCGGGCGGGAGATGGAGAAGAGACCCAGTACTTC

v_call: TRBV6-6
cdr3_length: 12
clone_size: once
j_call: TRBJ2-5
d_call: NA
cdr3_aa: CASNSQQETQYF
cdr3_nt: TGTGCCAGCAATTCACAGCAAGAGACCCAGTACTTC

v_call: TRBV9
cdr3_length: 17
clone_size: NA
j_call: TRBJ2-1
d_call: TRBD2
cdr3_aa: CASSGRPPGLTNNEQFF
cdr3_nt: TGTGCCAGCAGCGGCCGCCCACCGGGACTAACTAACAATGAGCAGTTCTTC

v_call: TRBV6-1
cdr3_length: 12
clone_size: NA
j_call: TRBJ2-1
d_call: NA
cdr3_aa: CASSDSSHEQFF
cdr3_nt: TGTGCCAGCAGTGATTCGTCCCATGAGCAGTTCTTC

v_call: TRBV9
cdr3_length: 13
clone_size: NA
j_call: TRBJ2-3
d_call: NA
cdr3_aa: CASSAWRTDTQYF
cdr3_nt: TGTGCCAGCAGCGCCTGGCGCACAGATACGCAGTATTTT

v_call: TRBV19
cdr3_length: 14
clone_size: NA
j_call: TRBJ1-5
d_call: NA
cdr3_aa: CASSPGVINQPQHF
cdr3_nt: TGTGCCAGTAGTCCAGGGGTGATCAATCAGCCCCAGCATTTT

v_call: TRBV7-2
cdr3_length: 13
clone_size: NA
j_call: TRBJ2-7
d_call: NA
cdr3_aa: CASSFYGNYEQYF
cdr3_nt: TGTGCCAGCAGCTTCTACGGCAACTACGAGCAGTACTTC

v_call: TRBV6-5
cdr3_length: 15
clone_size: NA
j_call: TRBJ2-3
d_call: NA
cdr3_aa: CASSLIRAGTDTQYF
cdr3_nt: TGTGCCAGCAGTTTGATTCGGGCGGGCACAGATACGCAGTATTTT

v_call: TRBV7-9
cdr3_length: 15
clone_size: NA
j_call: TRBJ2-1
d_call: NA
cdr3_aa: CASSGVVGEYNEQFF
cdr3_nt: TGTGCCAGCAGCGGGGTGGTGGGGGAGTACAATGAGCAGTTCTTC

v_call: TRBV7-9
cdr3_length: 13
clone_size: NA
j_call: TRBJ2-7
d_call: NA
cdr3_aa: CASSQLQGSEQYF
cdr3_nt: TGTGCCAGCAGCCAACTCCAGGGGAGCGAGCAGTACTTC

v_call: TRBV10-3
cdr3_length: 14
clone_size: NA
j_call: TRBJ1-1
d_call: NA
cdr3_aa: CAISEGGLDTEAFF
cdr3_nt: TGTGCCATCAGTGAGGGAGGGCTGGACACTGAAGCTTTCTTT

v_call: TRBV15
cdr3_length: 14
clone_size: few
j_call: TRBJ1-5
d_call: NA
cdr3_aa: CATSLFRDNQPQHF
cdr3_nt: TGTGCCACCAGCCTGTTTCGGGACAATCAGCCCCAGCATTTT

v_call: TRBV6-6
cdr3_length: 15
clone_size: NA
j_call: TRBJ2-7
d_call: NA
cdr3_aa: CASRPEQAAAYEQYF
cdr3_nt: TGTGCCAGCAGGCCAGAACAGGCCGCAGCTTACGAGCAGTACTTC

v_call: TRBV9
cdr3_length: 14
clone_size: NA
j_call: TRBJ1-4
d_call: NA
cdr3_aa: CASTPGPTNEKLFF
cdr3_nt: TGTGCCAGCACACCGGGACCAACTAATGAAAAACTGTTTTTT

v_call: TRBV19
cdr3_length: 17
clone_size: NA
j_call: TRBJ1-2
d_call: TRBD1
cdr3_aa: CASSIGDSGDNYYGYTF
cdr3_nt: TGTGCCAGTAGTATCGGGGACAGTGGGGATAACTACTATGGCTACACCTTC

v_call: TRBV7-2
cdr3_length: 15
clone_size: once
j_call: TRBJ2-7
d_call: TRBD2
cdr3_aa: CASSPPASGGYEQYF
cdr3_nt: TGTGCCAGCAGCCCCCCGGCTAGCGGGGGCTACGAGCAGTACTTC

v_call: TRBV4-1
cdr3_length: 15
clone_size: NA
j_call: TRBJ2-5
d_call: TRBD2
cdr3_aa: CASSQVTFGGETQYF
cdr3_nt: TGCGCCAGCAGCCAAGTTACCTTCGGGGGGGAGACCCAGTACTTC

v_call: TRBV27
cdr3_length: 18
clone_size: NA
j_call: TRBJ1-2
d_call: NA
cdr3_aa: CASSLSRGALFLNYGYTF
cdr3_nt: TGTGCCAGCAGTTTATCGAGGGGGGCCCTATTTCTTAACTATGGCTACACCTTC

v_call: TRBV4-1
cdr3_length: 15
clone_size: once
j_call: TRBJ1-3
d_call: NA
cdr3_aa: CASSQTRASGNTIYF
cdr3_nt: TGCGCCAGCAGCCAAACCCGGGCTTCCGGAAACACCATATATTTT

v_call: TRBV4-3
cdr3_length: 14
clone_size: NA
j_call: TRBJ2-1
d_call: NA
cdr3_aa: CASSQGGDYNEQFF
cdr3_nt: TGCGCCAGCAGCCAAGGCGGAGACTACAATGAGCAGTTCTTC

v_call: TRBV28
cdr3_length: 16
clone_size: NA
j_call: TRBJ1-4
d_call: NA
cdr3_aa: CASIHTMGEPNEKLFF
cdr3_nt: TGTGCCAGCATTCATACAATGGGGGAGCCTAATGAAAAACTGTTTTTT

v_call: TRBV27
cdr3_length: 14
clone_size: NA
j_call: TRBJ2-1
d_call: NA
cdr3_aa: CASSLAAPYNEQFF
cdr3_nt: TGTGCCAGCAGCCTAGCAGCCCCCTACAATGAGCAGTTCTTC

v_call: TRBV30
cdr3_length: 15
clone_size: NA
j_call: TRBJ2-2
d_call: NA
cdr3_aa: CAWSVREGDTGELFF
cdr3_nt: TGTGCCTGGAGTGTTAGGGAGGGGGACACCGGGGAGCTGTTTTTT

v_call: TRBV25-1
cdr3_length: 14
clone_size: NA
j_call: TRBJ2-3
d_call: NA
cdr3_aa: CASSPSEVEDTQYF
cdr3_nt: TGTGCCAGCAGTCCAAGTGAGGTCGAAGATACGCAGTATTTT

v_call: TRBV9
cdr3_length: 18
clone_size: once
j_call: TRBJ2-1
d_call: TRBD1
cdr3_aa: CASSARGRAQYSYNEQFF
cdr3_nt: TGTGCCAGCAGCGCGAGGGGGCGAGCGCAGTACTCCTACAATGAGCAGTTCTTC

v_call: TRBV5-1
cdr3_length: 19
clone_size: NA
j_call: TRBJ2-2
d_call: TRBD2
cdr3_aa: CASSSRSSGRAANTGELFF
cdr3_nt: TGCGCCAGCAGCTCCCGGAGTAGCGGGAGGGCCGCGAACACCGGGGAGCTGTTTTTT

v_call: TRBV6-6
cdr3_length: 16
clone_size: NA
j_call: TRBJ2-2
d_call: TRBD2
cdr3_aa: CASSPPAGENTGELFF
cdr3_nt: TGTGCCAGCAGCCCCCCAGCGGGGGAGAACACCGGGGAGCTGTTTTTT

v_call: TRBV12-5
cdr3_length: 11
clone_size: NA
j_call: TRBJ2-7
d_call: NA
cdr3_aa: CASGAAYEQYF
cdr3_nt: TGTGCTAGTGGTGCCGCCTACGAGCAGTACTTC

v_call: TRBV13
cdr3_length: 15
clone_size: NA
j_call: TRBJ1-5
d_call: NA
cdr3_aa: CASSFSGVGNQPQHF
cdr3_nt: TGTGCCAGCAGCTTTTCAGGGGTTGGCAATCAGCCCCAGCATTTT

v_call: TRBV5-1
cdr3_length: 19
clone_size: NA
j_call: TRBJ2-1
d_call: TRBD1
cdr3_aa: CASSFRGSPGGEAYNEQFF
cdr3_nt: TGCGCCAGCAGCTTTAGGGGTTCCCCAGGGGGAGAGGCGTACAATGAGCAGTTCTTC

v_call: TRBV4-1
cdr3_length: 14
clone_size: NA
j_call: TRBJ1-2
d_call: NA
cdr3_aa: CASKEPHGGYGYTF
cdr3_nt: TGCGCCAGCAAAGAGCCCCACGGGGGCTATGGCTACACCTTC